Each of the 10 T cell receptor beta chains below was sequenced from the same sample in a study of T-cell reconstitution after alpha-beta-depleted transplantation in children. Preparation of the TCRbeta library involved a method that used unique molecular identifiers. TCRdb itself ran the PCR reads through MiXCR, one entry per CDR3 protein. The sample shows some 110,000 distinct CDR3 sequences, around 10% of them seen only once. The sequencing here drew on PBMCs, taken before TCRalphabeta/CD19-depleted stem cell transplant. The receptors stem from a boy aged 2 to 10 with acute lymphoblastic leukemia, due to receive a stem cell transplant.

This clonotype was counted a few times. J is TRBJ1-5 and V is TRBV6-2 or TRBV6-3; TRBD1 agrees at 9 bases. The ends lost 5 bases at V and 9 bases at J; junction bases unmatched: 5. The CDR3 covers 13 residues. Germline V gives CDR1 MNHEY, CDR2 SVGEGT. This CDR3 is CASSAGQGPPQHF. Here the CDR3 DNA reads TGTGCCAGCAGTGCGGGACAGGGCCCGCCCCAGCATTTT.

The CDR3 coding sequence is TGCAGTGCTAGGCAATATCAAACGGGCGATGAGCAGTTCTTC. Its translation: CSARQYQTGDEQFF. This sequence joins TRBV20-1 and TRBJ2-1; D uncertain. Trimming took off 3 bases at V and 8 bases at J, with 17 bases between the two ends. This CDR3 has 14 amino acids. Looked up from germline, CDR1 is DFQATT and CDR2 is SNEGSKA (reference sequence).

This clonotype has more than one count but fewer than ten. The chain recombines TRBV4-2 with TRBJ2-1; D not certain. The CDR3 has 15 residues. The V gene's germline CDR1 is LGHNA and CDR2 YNFKEQ. The ends were cut back, 0 bases at V and 2 bases at J, with 8 bases in the middle. The CDR3 reads CASSQDLRAYNEQFF. As DNA, the CDR3 is TGTGCCAGCAGCCAAGATTTAAGGGCCTACAATGAGCAGTTCTTC.

V and J are TRBV5-1 and TRBJ2-5, with 9 bases matching TRBD1. The CDR3 is made up of 15 amino acids. Germline CDR1 and CDR2: SGHRS and YFSETQ. Unmatched junction bases numbered 4, after V lost 3 bases and J lost 1 base. The CDR3 reads CASSSRDRVQETQYF. Here the CDR3 DNA reads TGCGCCAGCAGCTCCCGGGACAGGGTCCAAGAGACCCAGTACTTC.

The chain is built from TRBV5-1 and TRBJ2-3; the match to TRBD1 covers 10 bases. Per the germline V gene, CDR1 is SGHRS and CDR2 is YFSETQ. The CDR3 spans 16 residues. The trim removed 0 bases at V and 1 base at J, leaving 2 bases unmatched. The CDR3 is CASSLVGTGGTDTQYF. CDR3 coding DNA: TGCGCCAGCAGCTTGGTCGGGACAGGGGGCACAGATACGCAGTATTTT.

This clonotype was counted many times. This CDR3 is CASSPRGQLSTDTQYF. CDR3 DNA: TGTGCCAGCTCACCACGAGGACAACTAAGCACAGATACGCAGTATTTT. The chain uses TRBV18 and TRBJ2-3, with D maybe TRBD1 (5 bases). This CDR3 has 16 residues. Germline CDR1 and CDR2: KGHSH and LQKENI. V was clipped by 1 base and J by 0 bases, with 11 bases between them.

This clonotype was recorded at least ten times. The chain's CDR3 is CASSLFFRGDGYTF. CDR3 in DNA: TGCGCCAGCAGCTTGTTTTTCAGGGGTGATGGCTACACCTTC. V usage is TRBV5-1 and J usage is TRBJ1-2; D might be TRBD1 (6 bases). From germline, CDR1 is SGHRS and CDR2 YFSETQ. Trimming cost V 1 base and J 6 bases, with 13 bases left between them. The CDR3 totals 14 residues.

Only a few counts were recorded for this clonotype. V usage is TRBV30 and J usage is TRBJ2-1; 7 bases are a match to TRBD2. Germline loops: CDR1 GTSNPN, CDR2 SVGIG (reference sequence). This CDR3 region has 14 residues. The V segment lost 0 bases and the J segment 5 bases; nucleotides outside the gene matches: 4. The CDR3 region is CAWSVSGANNEQFF. The CDR3 bases are TGTGCCTGGAGTGTAAGCGGGGCCAACAATGAGCAGTTCTTC.

The rearrangement joins TRBV7-6 to TRBJ2-1, with a tentative D call TRBD2 (5 bases). The CDR3 contains 13 residues. Germline CDR1 SGHVS, CDR2 FNYEAQ. V dropped 1 base and J dropped 6 bases, with 7 bases sitting between them. CDR3 nucleotides: TGTGCCAGCAGCTTAGGAGGGATCAATGAGCAGTTCTTC. It codes for CASSLGGINEQFF.

This clonotype came up many times. V is TRBV7-6 and J is TRBJ2-7, with TRBD2 as a possible D gene (5 bases). CDR1 is SGHVS and CDR2 is FNYEAQ in the germline V gene. The CDR3 has 13 residues. The V gene lost 2 bases and the J gene lost 3 bases, with 8 bases spanning the gap. CDR3 DNA sequence: TGTGCCAGCAGCTTATCCGGGGACTACGAGCAGTACTTC. Residues: CASSLSGDYEQYF.